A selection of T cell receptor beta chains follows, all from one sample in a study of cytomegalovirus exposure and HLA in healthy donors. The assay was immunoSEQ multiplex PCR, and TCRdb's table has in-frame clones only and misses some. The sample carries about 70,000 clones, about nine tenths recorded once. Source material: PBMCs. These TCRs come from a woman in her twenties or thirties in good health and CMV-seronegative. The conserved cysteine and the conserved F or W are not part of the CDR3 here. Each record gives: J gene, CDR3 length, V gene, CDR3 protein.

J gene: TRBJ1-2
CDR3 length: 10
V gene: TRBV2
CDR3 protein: ASRVQGRGYT

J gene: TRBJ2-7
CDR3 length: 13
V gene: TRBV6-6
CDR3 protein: ASSYPGKGEGEQY

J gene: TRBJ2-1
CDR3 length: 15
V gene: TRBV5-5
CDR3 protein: ASSLVVREFSYNEQF

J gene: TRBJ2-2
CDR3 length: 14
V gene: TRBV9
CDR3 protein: ASSGGGGKNTGELF

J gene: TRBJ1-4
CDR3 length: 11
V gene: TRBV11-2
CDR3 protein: ASSFPGDEKLF

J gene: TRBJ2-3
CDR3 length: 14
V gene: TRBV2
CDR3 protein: ASSESSSGSIDTQY

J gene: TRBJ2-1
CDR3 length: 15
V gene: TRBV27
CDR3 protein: ASSRRAGATVYNEQF

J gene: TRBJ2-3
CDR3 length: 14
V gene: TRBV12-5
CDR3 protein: ASGRGGGGWTDTQY

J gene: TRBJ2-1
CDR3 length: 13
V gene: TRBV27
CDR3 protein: ASSFGRRVTNEQF

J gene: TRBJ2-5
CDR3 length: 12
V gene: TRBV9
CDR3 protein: ASSKGTSQETQY

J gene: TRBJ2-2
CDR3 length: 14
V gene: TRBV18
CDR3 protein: ASSPRGLTPTGELF

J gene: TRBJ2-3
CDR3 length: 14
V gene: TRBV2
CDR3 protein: ASSAFGTGGMDTQY

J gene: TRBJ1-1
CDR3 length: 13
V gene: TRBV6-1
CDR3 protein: ASSELKGADTEAF

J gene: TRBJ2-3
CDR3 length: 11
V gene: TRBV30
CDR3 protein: AWDLGGPDTQY

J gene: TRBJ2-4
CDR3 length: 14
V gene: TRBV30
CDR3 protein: AWSVSGRGAKNIQY

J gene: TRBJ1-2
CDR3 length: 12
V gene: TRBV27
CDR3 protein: ASREGARVYGYT

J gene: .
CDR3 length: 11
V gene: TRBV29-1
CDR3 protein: SVESGQGYEQY

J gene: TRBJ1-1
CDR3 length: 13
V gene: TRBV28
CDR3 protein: ASSLLGAGNTEAF

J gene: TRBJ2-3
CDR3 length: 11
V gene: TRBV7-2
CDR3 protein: ASSLKAGDTQY

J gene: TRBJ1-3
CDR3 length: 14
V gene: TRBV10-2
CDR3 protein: ASSAGTGTSGNTIY

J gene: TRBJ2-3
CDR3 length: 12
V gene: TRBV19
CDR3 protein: ASSRGEGTDTQY

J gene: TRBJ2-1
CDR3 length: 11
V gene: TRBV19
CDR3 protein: ASSTYSGREQF

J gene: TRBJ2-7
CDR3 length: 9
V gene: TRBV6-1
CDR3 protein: ASARDYEQY

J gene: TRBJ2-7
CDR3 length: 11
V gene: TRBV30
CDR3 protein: AWSVYSGSEQY

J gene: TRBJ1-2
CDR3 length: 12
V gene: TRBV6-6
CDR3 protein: ASSQPGQTYGYT

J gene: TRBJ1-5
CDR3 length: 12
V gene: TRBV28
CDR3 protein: ASSFKGLNQPQH

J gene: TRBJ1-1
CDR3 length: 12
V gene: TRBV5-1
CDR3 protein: ASSPGQGATEAF

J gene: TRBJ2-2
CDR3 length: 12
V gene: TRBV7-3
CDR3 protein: ASSQTSRTGELF

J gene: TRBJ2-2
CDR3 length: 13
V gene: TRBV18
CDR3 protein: ASSVDRPNTGELF

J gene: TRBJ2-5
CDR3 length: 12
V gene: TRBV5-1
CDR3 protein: ASSSGQLQETQY

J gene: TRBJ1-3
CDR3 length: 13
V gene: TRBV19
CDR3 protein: ASLGPSGAGNTIY

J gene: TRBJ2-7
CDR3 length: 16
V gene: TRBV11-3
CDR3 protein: ASSLVLRLAATTYEQY

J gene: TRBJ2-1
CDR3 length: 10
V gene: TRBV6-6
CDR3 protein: ATSGVLDEQF

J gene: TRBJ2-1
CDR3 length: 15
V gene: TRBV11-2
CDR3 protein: ASSLFGTASGRNEQF

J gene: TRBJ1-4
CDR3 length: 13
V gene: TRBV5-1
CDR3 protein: ASSLDGRAGEKLF

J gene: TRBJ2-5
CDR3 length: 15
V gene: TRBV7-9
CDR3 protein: SSSPGLQGRYQETQY

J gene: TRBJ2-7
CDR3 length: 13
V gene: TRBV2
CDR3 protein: AAEEYTSSSYEQY

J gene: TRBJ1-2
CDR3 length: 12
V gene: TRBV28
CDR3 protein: ASVLGQTNYGYT

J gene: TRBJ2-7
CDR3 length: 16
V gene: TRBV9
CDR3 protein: ASKPPPREGAGYYEQY

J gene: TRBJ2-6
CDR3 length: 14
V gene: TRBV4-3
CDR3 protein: ASSQVLEAGANVLT

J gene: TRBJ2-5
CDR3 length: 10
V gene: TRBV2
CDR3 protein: ASSAGKGTQY

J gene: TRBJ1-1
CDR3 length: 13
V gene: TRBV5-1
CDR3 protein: ASSLLWGANTEAF

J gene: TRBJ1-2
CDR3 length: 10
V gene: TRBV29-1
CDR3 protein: SGGQGESGYT

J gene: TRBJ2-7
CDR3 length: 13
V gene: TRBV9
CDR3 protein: ASSVDGTPGGEQY

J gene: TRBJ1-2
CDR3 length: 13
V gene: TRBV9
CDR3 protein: ASSSRGEVGNGYT

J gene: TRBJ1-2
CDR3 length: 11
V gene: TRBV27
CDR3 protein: ASTKQGDYGYT

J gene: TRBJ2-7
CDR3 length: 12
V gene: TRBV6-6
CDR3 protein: ASFSGSSSYEQY

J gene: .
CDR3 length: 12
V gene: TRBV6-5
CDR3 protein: ATGTSGSSYEQY

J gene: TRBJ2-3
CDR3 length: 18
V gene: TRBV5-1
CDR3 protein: ASSLIPQLGAGGGTDTQY

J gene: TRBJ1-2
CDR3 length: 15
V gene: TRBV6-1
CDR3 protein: ASSEAGRGIQAGGYT

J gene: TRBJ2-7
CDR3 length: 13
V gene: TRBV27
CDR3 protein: ASRLAGTPSYEQY

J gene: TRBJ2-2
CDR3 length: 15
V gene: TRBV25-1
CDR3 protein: ASSYLAGGPYTGELF

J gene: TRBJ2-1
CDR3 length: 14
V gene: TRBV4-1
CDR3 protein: ASSRDLAGVGNEQF

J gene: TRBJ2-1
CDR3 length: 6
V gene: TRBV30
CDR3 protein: AWTGQF

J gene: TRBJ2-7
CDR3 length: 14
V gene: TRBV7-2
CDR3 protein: ASTISGRGGTYEQY

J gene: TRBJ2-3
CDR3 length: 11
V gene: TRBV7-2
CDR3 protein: ASSLPSTDTQY

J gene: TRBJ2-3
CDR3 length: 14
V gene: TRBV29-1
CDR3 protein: SVEGPGQGRVDTQY

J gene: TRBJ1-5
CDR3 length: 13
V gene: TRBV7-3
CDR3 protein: ASSLNRARNQPQH

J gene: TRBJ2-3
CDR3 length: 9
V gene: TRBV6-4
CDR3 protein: ASTRLDTQY

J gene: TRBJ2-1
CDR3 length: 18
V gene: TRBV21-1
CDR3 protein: ASSKEGGLADSKHYNEQF